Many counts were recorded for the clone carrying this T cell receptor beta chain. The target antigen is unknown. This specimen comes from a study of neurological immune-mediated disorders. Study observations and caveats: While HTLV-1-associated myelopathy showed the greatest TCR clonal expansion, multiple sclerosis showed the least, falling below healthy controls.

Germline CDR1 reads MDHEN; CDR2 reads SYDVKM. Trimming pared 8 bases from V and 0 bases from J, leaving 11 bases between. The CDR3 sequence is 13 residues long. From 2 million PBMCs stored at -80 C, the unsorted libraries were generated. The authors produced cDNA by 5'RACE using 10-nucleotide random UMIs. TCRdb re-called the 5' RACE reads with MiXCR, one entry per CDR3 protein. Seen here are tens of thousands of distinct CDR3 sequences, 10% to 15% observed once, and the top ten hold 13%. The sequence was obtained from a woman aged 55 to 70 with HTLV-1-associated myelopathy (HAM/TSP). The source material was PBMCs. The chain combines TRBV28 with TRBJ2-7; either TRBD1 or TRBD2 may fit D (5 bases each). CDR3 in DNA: TGTGCCAGCCGGTGGGGGAGCTCCTACGAGCAGTACTTC. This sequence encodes CASRWGSSYEQYF.